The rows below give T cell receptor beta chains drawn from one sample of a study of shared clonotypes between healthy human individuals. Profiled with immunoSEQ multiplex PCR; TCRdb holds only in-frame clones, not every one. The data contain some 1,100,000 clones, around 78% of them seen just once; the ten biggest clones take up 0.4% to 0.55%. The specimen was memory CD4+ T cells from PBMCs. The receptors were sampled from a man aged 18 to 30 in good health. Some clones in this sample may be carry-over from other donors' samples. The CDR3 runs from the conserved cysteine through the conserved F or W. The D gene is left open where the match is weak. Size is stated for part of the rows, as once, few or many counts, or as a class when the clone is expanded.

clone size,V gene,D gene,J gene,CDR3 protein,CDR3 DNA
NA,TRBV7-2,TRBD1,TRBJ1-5,CASRSTGGHQPQHF,TGTGCCAGCAGATCGACAGGGGGCCATCAGCCCCAGCATTTT
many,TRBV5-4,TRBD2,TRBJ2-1,CASSFSLADSYNEQFF,TGTGCCAGCAGCTTTTCTCTAGCGGACTCCTACAATGAGCAGTTCTTC
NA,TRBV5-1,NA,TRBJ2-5,CASSMGRVETQYF,TGCGCCAGCAGCATGGGAAGAGTAGAGACCCAGTACTTC
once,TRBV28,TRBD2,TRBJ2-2,CASRFTGGTGELFF,TGTGCCAGCAGGTTCACGGGGGGGACCGGGGAGCTGTTTTTT
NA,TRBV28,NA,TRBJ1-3,CASGIGRGNTIYF,TGTGCCAGTGGTATAGGGCGAGGAAACACCATATATTTT
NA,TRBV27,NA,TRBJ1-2,CASSFRNGAGYTF,TGTGCCAGCAGTTTTAGAAACGGGGCAGGCTACACCTTC
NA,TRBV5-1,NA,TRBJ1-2,CASSLKGTGSGYTF,TGCGCCAGCAGCTTGAAAGGTACAGGGTCTGGCTACACCTTC
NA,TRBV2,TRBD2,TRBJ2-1,CASRVSRLAGAYNEQFF,TGTGCCAGCAGGGTCTCCCGACTAGCGGGGGCCTACAATGAGCAGTTCTTC
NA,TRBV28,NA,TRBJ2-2,CASSTRHSGRTGGRELFF,TGTGCCAGCAGTACCCGTCACAGTGGGCGGACCGGCGGTCGGGAGCTGTTTTTT
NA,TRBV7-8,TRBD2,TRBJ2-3,CASSLVAPGLAVLSTDTQYF,TGTGCCAGCAGCTTAGTGGCCCCGGGACTAGCGGTTCTAAGCACAGATACGCAGTATTTT
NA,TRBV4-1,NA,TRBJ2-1,CASSQGQSSYNEQFF,TGCGCCAGCAGCCAAGGGCAAAGCTCCTACAATGAGCAGTTCTTC
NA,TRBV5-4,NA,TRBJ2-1,CASSFGAGSPYNEQFF,TGTGCCAGCAGCTTCGGGGCGGGGTCCCCTTACAATGAGCAGTTCTTC
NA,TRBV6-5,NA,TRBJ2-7,CASSSNPGKAYEQYF,TGTGCCAGCAGTTCTAACCCAGGGAAGGCCTACGAGCAGTACTTC
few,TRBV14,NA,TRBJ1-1,CASSLRGSGTAEAFF,TGTGCCAGCAGTCTACGGGGGTCGGGAACCGCTGAAGCTTTCTTT
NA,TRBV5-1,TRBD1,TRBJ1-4,CASSLSPLDRGGEKLFF,TGCGCCAGCAGCCTTTCCCCCCTTGACAGGGGTGGTGAAAAACTGTTTTTT
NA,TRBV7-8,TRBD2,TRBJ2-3,CASSQLAGGADTQYF,TGTGCCAGCAGCCAGCTAGCGGGAGGGGCAGATACGCAGTATTTT
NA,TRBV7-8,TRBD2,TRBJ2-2,CASSLGLGSTGELFF,TGTGCCAGCAGCTTGGGACTAGGGAGCACCGGGGAGCTGTTTTTT
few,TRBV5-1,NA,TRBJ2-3,CASSLEKTTDTQYF,TGCGCCAGCAGCTTGGAAAAGACCACAGATACGCAGTATTTT
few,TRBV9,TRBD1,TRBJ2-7,CASSVGQGPYEQYF,TGTGCCAGCAGCGTAGGACAGGGACCCTACGAGCAGTACTTC
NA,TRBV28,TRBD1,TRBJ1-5,CASSLAPGQVSSAQHF,TGTGCCAGCAGTTTAGCGCCGGGACAGGTCTCATCAGCCCAGCATTTT
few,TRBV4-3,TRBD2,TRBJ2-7,CASSQDWGLAGGRQYF,TGCGCCAGCAGCCAAGATTGGGGACTAGCGGGAGGAAGGCAGTACTTC
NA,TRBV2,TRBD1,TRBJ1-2,CASSRAGQFYGYTF,TGTGCCAGCAGTCGAGCGGGACAGTTCTATGGCTACACCTTC
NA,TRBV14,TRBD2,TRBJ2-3,CASSQGLAVFTDTQYF,TGTGCCAGCAGCCAAGGTCTAGCGGTCTTCACAGATACGCAGTATTTT
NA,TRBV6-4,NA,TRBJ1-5,CASSQDSNQPQHF,TGTGCCAGCAGCCAGGACAGTAATCAGCCCCAGCATTTT
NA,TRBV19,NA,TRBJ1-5,CASSRGSGNQPQHF,TGTGCCAGTAGTAGAGGGAGTGGGAATCAGCCCCAGCATTTT
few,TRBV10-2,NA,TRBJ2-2,CASRAGTSNTGELFF,TGCGCCAGCAGGGCCGGGACCTCGAACACCGGGGAGCTGTTTTTT
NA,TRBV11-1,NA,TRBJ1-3,CASSSSSGNTIYF,TGTGCCAGCAGCTCTTCCTCTGGAAACACCATATATTTT
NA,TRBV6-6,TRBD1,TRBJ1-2,CASSPDRGRGGYTF,TGTGCCAGCAGCCCTGACAGGGGGAGGGGCGGCTACACCTTC
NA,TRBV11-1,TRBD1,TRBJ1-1,CASSVQGGTEAFF,TGTGCCAGCAGCGTACAGGGGGGGACTGAAGCTTTCTTT